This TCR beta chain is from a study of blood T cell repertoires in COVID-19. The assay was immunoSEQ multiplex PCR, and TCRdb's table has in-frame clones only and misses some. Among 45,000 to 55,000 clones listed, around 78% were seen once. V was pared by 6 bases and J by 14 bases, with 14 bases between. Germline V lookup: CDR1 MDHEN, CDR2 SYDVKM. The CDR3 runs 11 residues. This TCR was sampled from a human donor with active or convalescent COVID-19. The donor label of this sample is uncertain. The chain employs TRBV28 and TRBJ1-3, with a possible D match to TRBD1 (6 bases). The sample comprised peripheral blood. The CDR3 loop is CASRDSHSLYF. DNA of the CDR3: TGTGCCAGCAGGGACAGCCACTCACTATATTTT.